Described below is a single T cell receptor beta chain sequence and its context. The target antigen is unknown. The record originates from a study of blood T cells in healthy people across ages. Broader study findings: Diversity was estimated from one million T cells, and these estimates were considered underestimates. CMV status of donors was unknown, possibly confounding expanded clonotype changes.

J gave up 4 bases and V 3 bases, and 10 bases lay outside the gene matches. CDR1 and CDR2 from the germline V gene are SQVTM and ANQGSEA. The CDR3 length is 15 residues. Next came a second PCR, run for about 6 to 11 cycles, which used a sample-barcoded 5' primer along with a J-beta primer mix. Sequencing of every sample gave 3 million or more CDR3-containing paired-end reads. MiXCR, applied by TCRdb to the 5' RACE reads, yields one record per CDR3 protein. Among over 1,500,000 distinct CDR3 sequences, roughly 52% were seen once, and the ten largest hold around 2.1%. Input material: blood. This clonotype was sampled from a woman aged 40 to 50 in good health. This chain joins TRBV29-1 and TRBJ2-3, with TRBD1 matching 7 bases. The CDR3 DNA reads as TGCAGCGTTGATGGGTACAGGGGTGGGGCAGATACGCAGTATTTT. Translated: CSVDGYRGGADTQYF.